This T cell receptor beta chain was captured in a study of PD-1 blockade in classical Hodgkin lymphoma. On the study more broadly: Patients in the cohort were put on intravenous nivolumab, 3 mg/kg every 2 weeks. Overall study findings and caveats: Repertoire difference causes, possibly disease activity or prior therapy, remain undefined. Before treatment, TCR diversity in newly diagnosed patients was reportedly lower than in healthy donors. Those starting nivolumab under 1 year post-ASCT were excluded.

The protocol was immunoSEQ multiplex PCR, while the TCRdb copy is restricted to in-frame clones and leaves out a portion. Among 13,000 or so clones listed, approximately 91% were seen once. There was relapse after autologous stem cell transplantation in every patient, and there was variation in brentuximab vedotin exposure. Details on this clone: Its antigen is as yet unknown.

This CDR3 is 18 amino acids long. J gave up 1 base and V 1 base, and 9 bases lay outside the gene matches. Looked up from germline, CDR1 is SGHAT and CDR2 is FQNNGV. The chain employs TRBV11-2 and TRBJ1-3, with 8 bases matching TRBD1. The specimen comprised peripheral blood mononuclear cells (PBMCs), sampled at baseline. The sequence was collected from a human donor with classical Hodgkin lymphoma. This CDR3 reads CASSLVGAGGPSGNTIYF. CDR3 in DNA: TGTGCCAGCAGCTTAGTTGGGGCAGGGGGCCCTTCTGGAAACACCATATATTTT.